Included here is one TCR beta chain sequence, with context. This record comes from a study of blood T cell repertoires in COVID-19. As for the study in general: Acute-phase and convalescent COVID-19 samples originated in the United States, Italy and Spain.

Assay: immunoSEQ multiplex PCR; the TCRdb copy retains only in-frame clones and omits some. Of about half a million clones listed, around 85% are singletons. Categorization into cohorts depended on clinical history that participants reported. Trimming cost V 0 bases and J 8 bases, with 10 bases left between them. This CDR3 has 14 amino acids. The germline V gene has CDR1 LGHDT and CDR2 YNNKEL (reference sequence). The source material was PBMCs or T cells enriched from blood (not recorded which). This receptor was obtained from a woman in her sixties or seventies who had recovered from COVID-19. The chain carries TRBV3-1 (or the pseudogene TRBV3-2) and TRBJ1-4; D gene unclear. CDR3 in DNA: TGTGCCAGCAGCCAAGATTTGGGGAGCGAAAAACTGTTTTTT. Amino acids: CASSQDLGSEKLFF.